Presented here are 9 T cell receptor beta chains from one specimen sequenced in a study of T cells in Graves' hyperthyroidism and ophthalmopathy (dated by TCRdb to about 2019). The method was multiplex PCR. Sequencing was carried out with an Illumina HiSeq 2000. The TCR beta CDR3 regions were amplified from the RNA transcripts. A first-round RT-PCR of the TCR CDR3 used the HTBI primer set with the Qiagen OneStep RT-PCR kit. TCRdb reanalyzed the raw reads on its own, using fastp at Q25 for trimming and MiXCR for clone calling, and kept in-frame beta chains. Rows are combined by CDR3 protein, so each entry shows the most common genes and DNA. This sample gives about 720,000 distinct CDR3 sequences in total; about 17% of them show up just once. Roughly a sixth of the sample rests with the top ten. The sequenced material came from blood. Every receptor here comes from a woman aged 45-65 years with Graves' hyperthyroidism that later progressed to Graves' ophthalmopathy.

Comments on this clonotype: Just one base apart from a much larger clone, this may be a read error. The V gene is TRBV12-5, the J gene TRBJ1-1; D may be TRBD1 (5 bases). Trimming pared 6 bases from V and 4 bases from J, leaving 24 bases between. This CDR3 is built from 17 residues. From germline, CDR1 is LGHNT and CDR2 FRNRAP. The CDR3 bases are TGTGCTAGTGGGGCCCGTCAGGGAGGTGGGTGGAGCACTGAAGCTTTCTTT. It encodes CASGARQGGGWSTEAFF.

The chain employs TRBV7-2 and TRBJ1-5, with D possibly being TRBD1 (5 bases). CDR3 length: 14 residues. With 4 bases removed from V and 5 bases from J, the gap between germline ends came to 12 bases. Germline CDR1 and CDR2: SGHTA and FQGNSA. The CDR3 DNA follows: TGTGCCAGCAGCTGGAGGAGGGGCGATCAGCCCCAGCATTTT. It is translated as CASSWRRGDQPQHF.

This clonotype was counted only a few times. The gene calls are TRBV20-1 and TRBJ2-1, with 8 bases matching TRBD1. Germline V gene data show CDR1 as DFQATT and CDR2 as SNEGSKA (reference sequence). J gave up 0 bases and V 3 bases, and 4 bases lay outside the gene matches. The CDR3 loop spans 15 amino acids. This chain's CDR3 is CSARGDRGSYNEQFF. As DNA, the CDR3 is TGCAGTGCTAGGGGAGACAGGGGCTCCTACAATGAGCAGTTCTTC.

V gene TRBV4-1 combines with J gene TRBJ2-1, with 10 nucleotides matching TRBD2. The germline CDR1 and CDR2 sequences are MGHRA and YSYEKL. This CDR3 contains 16 residues. After removal of 3 bases from V and 4 bases from J, the junction contained 6 bases not matched to a gene. This CDR3 reads CASSHRAGGLYNEQFF. The CDR3 DNA follows: TGCGCCAGCAGCCACCGAGCGGGGGGGCTTTACAATGAGCAGTTCTTC.

The gene calls are TRBV9 and TRBJ2-2; 7 bases match TRBD1. The germline CDR1 and CDR2 sequences are SGDLS and YYNGEE. The CDR3 totals 14 residues. J gave up 5 bases and V 6 bases, and 7 bases lay outside the gene matches. This chain's CDR3 is CASTLTGQTGELFF. The CDR3 coding sequence is TGTGCCAGCACCCTGACAGGGCAGACCGGGGAGCTGTTTTTT. The full variable domain, completed using reference TRBV9 and TRBJ2-2, is DSGVTQTPKHLITATGQRVTLRCSPRSGDLSVYWYQQSLDQGLQFLIQYYNGEERAKGNILERFSAQQFPDLHSELNLSSLELGDSALYFCASTLTGQTGELFFGEGSRLTVL.

The chain employs TRBV18 and TRBJ1-6; a weak D match, TRBD1 (5 bases). The CDR3 totals 17 residues. From germline, CDR1 is KGHSH and CDR2 LQKENI. V was pared by 2 bases and J by 0 bases, with 11 bases between. Written as DNA, the CDR3 is TGTGCCAGCTCACCAATTGGGGGGAACTCCTATAATTCACCCCTCCACTTT. It encodes CASSPIGGNSYNSPLHF.

This clonotype has just a few counts. The genes are TRBV20-1 and TRBJ2-1; 8 bases agree with TRBD2. The CDR3 has 14 residues. The germline V gene has CDR1 DFQATT and CDR2 SNEGSKA (reference sequence). V trimming: 6 bases; J trimming: 2 bases; junction bases outside the gene matches: 6. CDR3 region: CSARRGAPYNEQFF. The CDR3 DNA is TGCAGTGCCAGGCGGGGGGCCCCCTACAATGAGCAGTTCTTC.

This clonotype was observed a few times. This rearrangement joins TRBV12-3 or TRBV12-4 to TRBJ2-5; D not certain. Trimming pared 5 bases from V and 5 bases from J, leaving 6 bases between. This CDR3 contains 11 residues. DNA of the CDR3: TGTGCCAGCAGTAAGAGGGAGACCCAGTACTTC. Translation: CASSKRETQYF.

The chain employs TRBV4-1 and TRBJ1-2; 11 nucleotides match TRBD1. The CDR3 contains 15 residues. Germline CDR1 reads MGHRA; CDR2 reads YSYEKL. J lost 2 bases, V lost 1 base, and 0 bases had no gene match. Here the CDR3 DNA reads TGCGCCAGCAGCCAAGGGGACAGGGGGAACTATGGCTACACCTTC. It specifies CASSQGDRGNYGYTF.